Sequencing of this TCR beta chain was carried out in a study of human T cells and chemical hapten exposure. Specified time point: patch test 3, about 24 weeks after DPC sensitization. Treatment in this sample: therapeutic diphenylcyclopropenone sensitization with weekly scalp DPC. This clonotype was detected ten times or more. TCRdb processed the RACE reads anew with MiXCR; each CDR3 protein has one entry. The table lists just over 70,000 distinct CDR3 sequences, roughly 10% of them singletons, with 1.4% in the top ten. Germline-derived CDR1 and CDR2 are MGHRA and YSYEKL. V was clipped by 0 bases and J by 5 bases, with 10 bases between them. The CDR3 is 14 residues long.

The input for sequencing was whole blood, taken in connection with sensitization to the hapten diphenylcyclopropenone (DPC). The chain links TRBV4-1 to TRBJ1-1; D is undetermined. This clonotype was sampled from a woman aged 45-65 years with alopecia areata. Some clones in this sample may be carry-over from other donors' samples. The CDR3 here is CASSQEPLGTEAFF. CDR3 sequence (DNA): TGCGCCAGCAGCCAAGAACCCTTAGGGACTGAAGCTTTCTTT.